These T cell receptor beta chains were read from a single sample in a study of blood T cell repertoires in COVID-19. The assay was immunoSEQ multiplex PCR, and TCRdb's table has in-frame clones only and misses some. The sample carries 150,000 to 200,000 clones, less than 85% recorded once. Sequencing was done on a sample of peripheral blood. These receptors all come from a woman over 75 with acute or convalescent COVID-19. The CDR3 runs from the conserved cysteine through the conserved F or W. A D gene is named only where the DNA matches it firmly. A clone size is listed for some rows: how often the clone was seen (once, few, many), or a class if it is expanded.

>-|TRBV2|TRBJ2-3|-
CASSDGVATPDTQYF
TGTGCCAGCAGTGATGGGGTAGCGACCCCAGATACGCAGTATTTT
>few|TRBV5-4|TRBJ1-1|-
CASSEAGSGVMNTEAFF
TGTGCCAGCAGCGAAGCAGGGTCGGGGGTTATGAACACTGAAGCTTTCTTT
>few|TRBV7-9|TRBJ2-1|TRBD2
CASKTSDSFILSYNEQFF
TGTGCCAGCAAGACTAGCGATTCTTTCATACTCTCCTACAATGAGCAGTTCTTC
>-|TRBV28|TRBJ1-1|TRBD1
CASSQGQENTEAFF
TGTGCCAGCAGTCAGGGACAGGAGAACACTGAAGCTTTCTTT
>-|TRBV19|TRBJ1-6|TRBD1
CASSMNGQENSPLHF
TGTGCCAGTAGTATGAACGGACAGGAAAATTCACCCCTCCACTTT
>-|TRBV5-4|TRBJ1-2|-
CASRLGGAPRGYTF
TGTGCCAGCAGGCTAGGGGGGGCGCCCCGTGGCTACACCTTC
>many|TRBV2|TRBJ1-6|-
CASSELESYYNSPLHF
TGTGCCAGCAGTGAATTAGAATCCTACTATAATTCACCCCTCCACTTT
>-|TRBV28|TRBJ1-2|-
CASSLELSGTALVGYTF
TGTGCCAGCAGTTTAGAGTTGAGCGGGACGGCTTTGGTAGGCTACACCTTC
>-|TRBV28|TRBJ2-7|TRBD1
CASWDSSYEQYF
TGTGCCAGCTGGGACAGCTCCTACGAGCAGTACTTC
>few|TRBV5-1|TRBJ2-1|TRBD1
CASSFTGGAIPDNEQFF
TGCGCCAGCAGCTTTACAGGGGGCGCAATCCCGGACAATGAGCAGTTCTTC
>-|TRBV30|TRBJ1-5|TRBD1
CAWAGTGNQPQHF
TGTGCCTGGGCCGGGACAGGTAATCAGCCCCAGCATTTT
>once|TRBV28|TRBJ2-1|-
CASSLPPLGPSYNEQFF
TGTGCCAGCAGTTTGCCCCCGCTAGGTCCCTCCTACAATGAGCAGTTCTTC
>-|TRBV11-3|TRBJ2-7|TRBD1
CASSTRDSAVWFYEQYF
TGTGCCAGCAGCACCCGGGACAGCGCTGTGTGGTTTTACGAGCAGTACTTC
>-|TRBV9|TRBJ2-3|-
CASSVGRGTDTQYF
TGTGCCAGCAGCGTAGGCAGGGGTACAGATACGCAGTATTTT
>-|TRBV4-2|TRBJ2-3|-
CASNNPGATDTQYF
TGTGCCAGCAACAATCCAGGGGCCACAGATACGCAGTATTTT
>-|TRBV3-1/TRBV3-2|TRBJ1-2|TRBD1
CASSQKRDRVPGYTF
TGTGCCAGCAGCCAAAAACGGGACAGGGTCCCTGGCTACACCTTC
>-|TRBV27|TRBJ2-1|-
CASSQTLATVYNEQFF
TGTGCCAGCAGTCAAACTCTAGCGACCGTCTACAATGAGCAGTTCTTC
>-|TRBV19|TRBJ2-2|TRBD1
CASRDRMNTGELFF
TGTGCCAGTAGGGACAGGATGAACACCGGGGAGCTGTTTTTT
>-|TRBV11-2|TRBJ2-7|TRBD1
CASSYGQGGYEQYF
TGTGCCAGCAGCTACGGACAGGGGGGCTACGAGCAGTACTTC
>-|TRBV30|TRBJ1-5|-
CAWSVSGGRQPQHF
TGTGCCTGGAGTGTGTCGGGTGGGAGGCAGCCCCAGCATTTT
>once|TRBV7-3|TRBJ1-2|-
CASSRENNYGYTF
TGTGCCAGCAGCCGGGAGAATAACTATGGCTACACCTTC
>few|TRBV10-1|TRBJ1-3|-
CASFLDKSSGNTIYF
TGCGCCAGCTTCCTGGACAAGAGCTCTGGAAACACCATATATTTT
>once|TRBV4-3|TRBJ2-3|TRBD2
CASSPLVGTSGRAGPDTQYF
TGCGCCAGCAGCCCTTTGGTGGGGACTAGCGGGAGGGCCGGCCCAGATACGCAGTATTTT
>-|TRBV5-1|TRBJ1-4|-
CASSLAAAATNEKLFF
TGCGCCAGCAGCTTGGCCGCGGCAGCAACTAATGAAAAACTGTTTTTT
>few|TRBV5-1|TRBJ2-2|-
CASSLQGNTGELFF
TGCGCCAGCAGTTTGCAGGGGAACACCGGGGAGCTGTTTTTT
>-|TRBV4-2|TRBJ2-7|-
CASSQDGSANSYEQYF
TGTGCCAGCAGCCAAGATGGTAGCGCGAACTCCTACGAGCAGTACTTC
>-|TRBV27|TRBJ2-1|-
CASSFYGTTYEQFF
TGTGCCAGCAGTTTTTATGGGACAACATATGAGCAGTTCTTC
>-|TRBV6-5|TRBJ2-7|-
CASRGASGTYEQYF
TGTGCCAGCAGGGGGGCTAGCGGTACCTACGAGCAGTACTTC
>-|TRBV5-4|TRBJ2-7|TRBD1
CASSRQGDNYEQYF
TGTGCCAGCAGCAGACAGGGGGATAACTACGAGCAGTACTTC
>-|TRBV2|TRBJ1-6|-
CASILDREYNSPLHF
-
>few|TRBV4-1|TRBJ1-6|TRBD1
CASSGTGSWAKGSPLHF
TGCGCCAGCAGCGGGACAGGGTCCTGGGCCAAGGGGTCACCCCTCCACTTT
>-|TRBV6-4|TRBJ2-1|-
CASSAQGGNEQFF
TGTGCCAGCAGTGCCCAGGGTGGCAATGAGCAGTTCTTC
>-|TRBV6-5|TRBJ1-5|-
CASIQEGINQPQHF
TGTGCCAGCATCCAAGAGGGCATCAATCAGCCCCAGCATTTT
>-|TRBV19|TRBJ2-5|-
CASSISGVSGETQYF
TGTGCCAGTAGTATTTCAGGGGTCTCGGGGGAGACCCAGTACTTC
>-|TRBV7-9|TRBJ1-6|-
CASSLETRNSPLHF
TGTGCCAGCAGCCTAGAGACACGAAATTCACCCCTCCACTTT
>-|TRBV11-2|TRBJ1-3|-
CASSEVRTRKNSGNTIYF
TGTGCCAGCTCCGAGGTGAGGACACGGAAAAACTCTGGAAACACCATATATTTT
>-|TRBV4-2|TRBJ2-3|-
CASSREGGGISTDTQYF
TGTGCCAGCAGCCGAGAGGGGGGGGGAATTAGCACAGATACGCAGTATTTT
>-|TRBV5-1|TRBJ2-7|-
CASSLGVTSPYEQYF
TGCGCCAGCAGCTTGGGGGTCACTAGCCCCTACGAGCAGTACTTC